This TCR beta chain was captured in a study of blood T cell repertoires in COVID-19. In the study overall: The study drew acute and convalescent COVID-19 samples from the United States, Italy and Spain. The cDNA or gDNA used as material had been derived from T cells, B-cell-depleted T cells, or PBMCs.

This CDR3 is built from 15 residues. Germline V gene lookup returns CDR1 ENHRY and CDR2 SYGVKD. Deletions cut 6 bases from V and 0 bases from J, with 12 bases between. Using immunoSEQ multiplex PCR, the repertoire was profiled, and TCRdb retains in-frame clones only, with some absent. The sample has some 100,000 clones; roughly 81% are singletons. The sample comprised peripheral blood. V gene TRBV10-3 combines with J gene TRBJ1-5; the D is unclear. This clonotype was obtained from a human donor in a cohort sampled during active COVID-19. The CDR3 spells CAIRENNYSNQPQHF. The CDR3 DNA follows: TGTGCCATCAGGGAGAACAACTATAGCAATCAGCCCCAGCATTTT.